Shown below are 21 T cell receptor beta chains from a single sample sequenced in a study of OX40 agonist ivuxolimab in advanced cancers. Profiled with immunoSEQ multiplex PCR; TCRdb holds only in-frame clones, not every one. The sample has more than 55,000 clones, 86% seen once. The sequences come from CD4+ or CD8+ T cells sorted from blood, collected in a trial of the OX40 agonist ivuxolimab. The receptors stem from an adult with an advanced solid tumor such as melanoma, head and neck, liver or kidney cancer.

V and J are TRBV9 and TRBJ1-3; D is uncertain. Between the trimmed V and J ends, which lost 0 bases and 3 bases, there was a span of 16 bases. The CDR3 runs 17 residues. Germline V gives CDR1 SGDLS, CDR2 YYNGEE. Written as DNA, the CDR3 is TGTGCCAGCAGCGTAGGGGGAAGGGCGCGCCTTGGAAACACCATATATTTT. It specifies CASSVGGRARLGNTIYF.

This CDR3 reads CASSRDRGPDTQYF. DNA for the CDR3: TGCGCCAGCAGCCGGGACAGGGGGCCCGATACGCAGTATTTT. The chain employs TRBV5-1 and TRBJ2-3, with TRBD1 matching 12 bases. The V gene's germline CDR1 is SGHRS and CDR2 YFSETQ. V was pared by 4 bases and J by 6 bases, with 3 bases of the junction left unmatched. The CDR3 has 14 amino acids.

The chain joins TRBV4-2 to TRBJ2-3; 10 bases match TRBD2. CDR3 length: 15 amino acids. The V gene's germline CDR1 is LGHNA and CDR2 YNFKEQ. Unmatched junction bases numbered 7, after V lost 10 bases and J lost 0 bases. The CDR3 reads CATEPGLASTDTQYF. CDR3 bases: TGTGCCACCGAACCGGGACTAGCGAGCACAGATACGCAGTATTTT.

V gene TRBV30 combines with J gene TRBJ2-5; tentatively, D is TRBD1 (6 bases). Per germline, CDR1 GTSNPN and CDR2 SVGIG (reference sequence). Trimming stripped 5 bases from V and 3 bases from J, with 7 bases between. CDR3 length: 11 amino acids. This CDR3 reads CAWAGEETQYF. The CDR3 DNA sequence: TGTGCCTGGGCAGGGGAAGAGACCCAGTACTTC.

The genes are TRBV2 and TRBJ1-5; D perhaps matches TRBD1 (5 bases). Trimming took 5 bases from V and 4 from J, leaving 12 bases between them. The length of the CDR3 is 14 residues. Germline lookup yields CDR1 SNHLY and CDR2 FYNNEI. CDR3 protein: CASSSDRGNQPQHF. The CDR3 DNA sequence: TGTGCCAGCAGTAGCGACAGAGGTAATCAGCCCCAGCATTTT.

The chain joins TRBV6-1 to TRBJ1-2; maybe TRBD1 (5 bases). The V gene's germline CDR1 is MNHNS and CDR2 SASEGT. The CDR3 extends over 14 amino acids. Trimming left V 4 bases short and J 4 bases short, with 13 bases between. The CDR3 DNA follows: TGTGCCAGCAGTGCCGGCCTGGGACCCTATGGCTACACCTTC. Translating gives CASSAGLGPYGYTF.

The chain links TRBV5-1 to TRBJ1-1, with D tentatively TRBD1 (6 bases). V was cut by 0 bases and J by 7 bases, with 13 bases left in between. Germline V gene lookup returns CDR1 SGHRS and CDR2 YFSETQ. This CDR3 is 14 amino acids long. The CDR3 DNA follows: TGCGCCAGCAGCTTGGTAGAACAGGGCGGTGAAGCTTTCTTT. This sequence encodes CASSLVEQGGEAFF.

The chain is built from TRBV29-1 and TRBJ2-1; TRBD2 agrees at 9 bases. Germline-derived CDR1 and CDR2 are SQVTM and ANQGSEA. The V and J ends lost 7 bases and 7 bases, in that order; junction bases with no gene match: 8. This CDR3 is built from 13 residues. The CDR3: CSADLAGPNEQFF. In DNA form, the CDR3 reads TGCAGCGCCGATCTAGCGGGGCCTAATGAGCAGTTCTTC.

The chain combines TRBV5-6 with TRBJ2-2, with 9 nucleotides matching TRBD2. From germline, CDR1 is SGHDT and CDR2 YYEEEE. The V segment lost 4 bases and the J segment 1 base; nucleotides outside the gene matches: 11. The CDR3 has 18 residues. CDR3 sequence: CASSAPGVLAGNTGELFF. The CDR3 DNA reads TGTGCCAGCAGCGCACCAGGGGTACTAGCGGGGAACACCGGGGAGCTGTTTTTT.

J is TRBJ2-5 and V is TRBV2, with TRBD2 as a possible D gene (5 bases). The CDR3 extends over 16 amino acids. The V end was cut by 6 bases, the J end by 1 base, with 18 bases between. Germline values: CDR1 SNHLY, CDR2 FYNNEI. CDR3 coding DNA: TGTGCCAGCAGGGCCGGGCTCGGGATTTCCCAAGAGACCCAGTACTTC. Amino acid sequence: CASRAGLGISQETQYF.

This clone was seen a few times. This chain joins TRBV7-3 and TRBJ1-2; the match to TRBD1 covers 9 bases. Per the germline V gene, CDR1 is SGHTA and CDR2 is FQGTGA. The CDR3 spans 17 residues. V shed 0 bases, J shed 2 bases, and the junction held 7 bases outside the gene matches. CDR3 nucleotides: TGTGCCAGCAGCTTAACGTTTCGAGGGACAGGGAACTATGGCTACACCTTC. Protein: CASSLTFRGTGNYGYTF.

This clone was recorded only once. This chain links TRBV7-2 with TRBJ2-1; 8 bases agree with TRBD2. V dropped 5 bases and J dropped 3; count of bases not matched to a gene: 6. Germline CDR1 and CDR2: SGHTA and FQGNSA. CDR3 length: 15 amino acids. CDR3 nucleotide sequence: TGTGCCAGCAGCCCCCCCAGCGGGGGCTACAATGAGCAGTTCTTC. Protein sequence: CASSPPSGGYNEQFF.

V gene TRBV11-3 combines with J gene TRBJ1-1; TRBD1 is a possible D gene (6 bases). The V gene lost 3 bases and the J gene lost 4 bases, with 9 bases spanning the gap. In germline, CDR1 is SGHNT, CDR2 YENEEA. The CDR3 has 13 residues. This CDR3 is CASSFYRATEAFF. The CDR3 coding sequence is TGTGCCAGCAGCTTTTACAGGGCCACTGAAGCTTTCTTT.

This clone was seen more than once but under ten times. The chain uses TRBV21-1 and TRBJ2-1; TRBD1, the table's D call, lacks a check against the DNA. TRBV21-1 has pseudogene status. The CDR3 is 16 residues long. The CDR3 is CASSKESGASYNEQFF. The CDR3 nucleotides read TGTGCCAGCAGCAAAGAGAGTGGGGCCTCATACAATGAGCAGTTCTTC.

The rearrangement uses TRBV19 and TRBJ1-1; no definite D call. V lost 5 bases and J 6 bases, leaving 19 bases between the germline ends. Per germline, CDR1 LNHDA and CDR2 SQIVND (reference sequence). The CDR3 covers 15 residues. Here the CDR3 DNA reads TGTGCCAGTAGTCCACTTTTGAGTAGGACGTCTGAAGCTTTCTTT. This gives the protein CASSPLLSRTSEAFF.

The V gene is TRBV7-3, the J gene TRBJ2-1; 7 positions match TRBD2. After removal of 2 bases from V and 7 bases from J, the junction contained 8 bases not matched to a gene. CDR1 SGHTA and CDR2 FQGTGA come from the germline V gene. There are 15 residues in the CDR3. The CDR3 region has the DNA TGTGCCAGCAGCTTAGCTGTGGGAGGGAGAAATGAGCAGTTCTTC. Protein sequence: CASSLAVGGRNEQFF.

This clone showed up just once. In DNA, the CDR3 is TGTGCCAGCACCCTAAGACAAGGGGGGGGCCAGCCCCAGCATTTT. It is translated as CASTLRQGGGQPQHF. The gene calls are TRBV2 and TRBJ1-5, with TRBD1 as a possible D gene (6 bases). The CDR3 contains 15 residues. Trimming took off 7 bases at V and 7 bases at J, with 20 bases between the two ends. In germline, CDR1 is SNHLY, CDR2 FYNNEI. Drawing the rest from reference TRBV2 and TRBJ1-5, the complete variable domain is EPEVTQTPSHQVTQMGQEVILRCVPISNHLYFYWYRQILGQKVEFLVSFYNNEISEKSEIFDDQFSVERPDGSNFTLKIRSTKLEDSAMYFCASTLRQGGGQPQHFGDGTRLSIL.

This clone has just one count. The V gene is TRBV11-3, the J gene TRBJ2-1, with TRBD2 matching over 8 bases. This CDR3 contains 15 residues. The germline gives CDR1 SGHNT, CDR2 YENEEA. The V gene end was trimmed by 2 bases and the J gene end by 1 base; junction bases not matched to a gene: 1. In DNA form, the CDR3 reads TGTGCCAGCAGCTTACGGGGGGGGTCCTACAATGAGCAGTTCTTC. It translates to CASSLRGGSYNEQFF. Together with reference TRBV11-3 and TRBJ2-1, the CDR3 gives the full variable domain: EAGVVQSPRYKIIEKKQPVAFWCNPISGHNTLYWYLQNLGQGPELLIRYENEEAVDDSQLPKDRFSAERLKGVDSTLKIQPAELGDSAVYLCASSLRGGSYNEQFFGPGTRLTVL.

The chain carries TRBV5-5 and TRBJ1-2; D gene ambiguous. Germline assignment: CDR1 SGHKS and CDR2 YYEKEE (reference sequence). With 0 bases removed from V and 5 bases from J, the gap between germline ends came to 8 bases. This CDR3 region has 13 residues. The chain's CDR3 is CASSLGAEYGYTF. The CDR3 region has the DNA TGTGCCAGCAGCTTGGGGGCAGAGTATGGCTACACCTTC.

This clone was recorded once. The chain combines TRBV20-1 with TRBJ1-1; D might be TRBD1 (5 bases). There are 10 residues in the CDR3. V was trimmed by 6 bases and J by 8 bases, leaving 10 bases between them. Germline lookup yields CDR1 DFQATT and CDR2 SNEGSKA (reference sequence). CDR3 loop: CSATRVEAFF. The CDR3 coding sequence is TGCAGTGCAACCAGGGTAGAAGCTTTCTTT.

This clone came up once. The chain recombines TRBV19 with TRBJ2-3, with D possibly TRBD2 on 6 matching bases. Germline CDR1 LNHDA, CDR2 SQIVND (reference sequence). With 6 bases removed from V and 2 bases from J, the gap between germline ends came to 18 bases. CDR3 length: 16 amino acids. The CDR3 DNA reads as TGTGCCAGTAGCCTTGTCGGGGGTTTAGACACAGATACGCAGTATTTT. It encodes CASSLVGGLDTDTQYF.